Listed here are 5 T cell receptor beta chains from one sample, sequenced in a study of T cells in localized non-small cell lung cancer. The repertoire was sequenced with immunoSEQ multiplex PCR; TCRdb's copy has only in-frame clones and lacks some. This sample has around 25,000 clones, with roughly nine tenths found just once. The sequences come from peripheral blood, collected before any cancer treatment. The receptor source for this set is a woman aged 40-69 years with stage I lung adenocarcinoma.

The genes are TRBV15 and TRBJ2-5; D tentatively reads TRBD1 or TRBD2 (5 bases each). The germline V gene has CDR1 LNHNV and CDR2 YYDKDF (reference sequence). The CDR3 consists of 14 residues. With 0 bases removed from V and 1 base from J, the gap between germline ends came to 6 bases. The CDR3 is CATSRDGGQETQYF. The CDR3 DNA is TGTGCCACCAGCAGAGATGGGGGCCAAGAGACCCAGTACTTC. The variable domain in full, completed from reference TRBV15 and TRBJ2-5, reads DAMVIQNPRYQVTQFGKPVTLSCSQTLNHNVMYWYQQKSSQAPKLLFHYYDKDFNNEADTPDNFQSRRPNTSFCFLDIRSPGLGDTAMYLCATSRDGGQETQYFGPGTRLLVL.

The chain uses TRBV6-5 and TRBJ1-4, with 7 positions matching TRBD1. In germline, CDR1 is MNHEY, CDR2 SVGAGI. V lost 4 bases, J lost 7 bases, and 3 bases stayed unmatched. CDR3 length equals 13 residues. This chain's CDR3 is CASSSDRVEKLFF. The CDR3 DNA reads as TGTGCCAGCAGTTCTGACAGGGTTGAAAAACTGTTTTTT.

The chain combines TRBV19 with TRBJ1-2, with TRBD1 matching over 7 bases. The CDR3 has 16 amino acids. V shed 2 bases, J shed 5 bases, and the junction held 11 bases outside the gene matches. Germline lookup yields CDR1 LNHDA and CDR2 SQIVND (reference sequence). The CDR3 DNA reads as TGTGCCAGTAGTATAAACTTGGGACAGATCCGTTATGGCTACACCTTC. Translated, it gives CASSINLGQIRYGYTF.

The rearrangement links TRBV6-6 to TRBJ2-1; D gene ambiguous. V lost 2 bases and J 7 bases, leaving 6 bases between the germline ends. CDR1 is MNHNY, CDR2 SVGAGI, per germline (reference sequence). The CDR3 covers 12 residues. CDR3 in amino acids: CASSYEPNEQFF. CDR3 nucleotide sequence: TGTGCCAGCAGTTACGAGCCGAATGAGCAGTTCTTC.

This clone has only a few counts. The CDR3 is CAWIKRRAEAFF. The CDR3 DNA is TGTGCCTGGATCAAAAGGAGGGCTGAAGCTTTCTTT. The rearrangement links TRBV30 to TRBJ1-1; D gene uncertain. CDR3 length equals 12 residues. The germline CDR1 and CDR2 sequences are GTSNPN and SVGIG (reference sequence). V gave up 4 bases and J gave up 6 bases, with 12 bases separating them. Supplemented by reference TRBV30 and TRBJ1-1, the full variable domain reads SQTIHQWPATLVQPVGSPLSLECTVEGTSNPNLYWYRQAAGRGLQLLFYSVGIGQISSEVPQNLSASRPQDRQFILSSKKLLLSDSGFYLCAWIKRRAEAFFGQGTRLTVV.